These 13 T cell receptor beta chains were sequenced from one sample in a study of blood T cell repertoires in COVID-19. Sequencing used immunoSEQ multiplex PCR; TCRdb keeps in-frame clones, though not all of them. Counted here are fewer than 350,000 clones, roughly nine tenths occurring once; the ten biggest clones make up approximately 12%. The sequencing sample was made of peripheral blood. These receptors were obtained from a woman aged 25-40 years with COVID-19, enrolled during active disease.

This clone has a handful of counts. The rearrangement uses TRBV6-5 and TRBJ1-3, with 9 bases aligning to TRBD1. Per the germline V gene, CDR1 is MNHEY and CDR2 is SVGAGI. CDR3 size: 15 residues. With 4 bases clipped from V and 3 bases from J, the junction kept 4 bases outside the gene matches. CDR3 nucleotides: TGTGCCAGCAGTTCACAGGGGGCATATGGAAACACCATATATTTT. Protein sequence: CASSSQGAYGNTIYF.

This rearrangement joins TRBV19 to TRBJ2-7; 8 bases are shared with TRBD1. The CDR3 spans 16 residues. V was clipped by 2 bases and J by 2 bases; unmatched bases: 8. From germline, CDR1 is LNHDA and CDR2 SQIVND (reference sequence). Written as DNA, the CDR3 is TGTGCCAGTAGTATAAGCACAGGGGGTACTACCTACGAGCAGTACTTC. Translation: CASSISTGGTTYEQYF.

This chain links TRBV19 with TRBJ1-1; D remains unclear. Trimming stripped 6 bases from V and 0 bases from J, with 8 bases between. This CDR3 has 13 residues. Per the germline V gene, CDR1 is LNHDA and CDR2 is SQIVND (reference sequence). This chain's CDR3 is CASRNTLNTEAFF. CDR3 DNA sequence: TGTGCCAGTAGAAACACCTTGAACACTGAAGCTTTCTTT. Full variable domain (missing parts from reference TRBV19 and TRBJ1-1): DGGITQSPKYLFRKEGQNVTLSCEQNLNHDAMYWYRQDPGQGLRLIYYSQIVNDFQKGDIAEGYSVSREKKESFPLTVTSAQKNPTAFYLCASRNTLNTEAFFGQGTRLTVV.

V is TRBV4-2 and J is TRBJ2-1, with unresolved D. CDR1 and CDR2 from the germline V gene are LGHNA and YNFKEQ. CDR3 length: 13 residues. Between the trimmed V and J ends, which lost 3 bases and 5 bases, there was a span of 8 bases. The CDR3 DNA reads as TGTGCCAGCAGCCAGAAAACAAACAATGAGCAGTTCTTC. It yields the protein CASSQKTNNEQFF.

The chain employs TRBV6-5 and TRBJ2-3; 12 nucleotides line up with TRBD1. Germline trimming cut 6 bases from V and 2 bases from J; bases unmatched to any gene: 3. CDR1 MNHEY and CDR2 SVGAGI come from the germline V gene. CDR3 size: 15 residues. This CDR3 reads CASRRDRGHTDTQYF. CDR3 DNA sequence: TGTGCCAGCAGACGGGACAGGGGGCACACAGATACGCAGTATTTT.

This chain connects TRBV6-4 to TRBJ2-7; perhaps TRBD1 as D (5 bases). The V end was cut by 5 bases, the J end by 3 bases, with 26 bases between. Germline V gene lookup returns CDR1 MRHNA and CDR2 SNTAGT. The CDR3 is made up of 18 amino acids. CDR3 protein: CASSIYFKGPFPFYEQYF. CDR3 DNA sequence: TGTGCCAGCAGTATATATTTTAAGGGGCCCTTTCCTTTCTACGAGCAGTACTTC.

The gene calls are TRBV5-5 and TRBJ1-2; D gene uncertain. Germline CDR1 and CDR2: SGHKS and YYEKEE (reference sequence). Trimming took off 4 bases at V and 4 bases at J, with 20 bases between the two ends. There are 16 residues in the CDR3. In nucleotides, the CDR3 is TGTGCCAGCAGCCCCCGCGCTGGAGGACGTTCCTATGGCTACACCTTC. Translation gives CASSPRAGGRSYGYTF.

The rearrangement uses TRBV5-4 and TRBJ1-2, with TRBD1 identical over 9 bases. CDR1 and CDR2 (germline): SGHNT, YYREEE (reference sequence). V shed 1 base, J shed 8 bases, and the junction held 9 bases outside the gene matches. The CDR3 is 15 residues long. The CDR3 DNA reads TGTGCCAGCAGCTTGTACGGGACAGGGAGGGTAGGCTACACCTTC. Its translation is CASSLYGTGRVGYTF.

The genes are TRBV20-1 and TRBJ2-1; TRBD2 matches 10 bases. Unmatched junction bases numbered 7, after V lost 3 bases and J lost 5 bases. The CDR3 spans 15 residues. Germline V lookup: CDR1 DFQATT, CDR2 SNEGSKA (reference sequence). This CDR3 is CSASAPLAGNNEQFF. The CDR3 bases are TGCAGTGCTAGTGCTCCACTAGCGGGAAACAATGAGCAGTTCTTC.

This chain joins TRBV6-6 and TRBJ1-6; D is possibly TRBD1 (6 bases). Germline lookup yields CDR1 MNHNY and CDR2 SVGAGI (reference sequence). The CDR3 is 14 residues long. Deletions cut 7 bases from V and 6 bases from J, with 13 bases between. In DNA form, the CDR3 reads TGTGCCAGCAACCTACAGGGTCCTAATTCACCCCTCCACTTT. It yields the protein CASNLQGPNSPLHF.

The V call is TRBV5-1, the J call TRBJ2-7, with D possibly being TRBD2 (6 bases). Trimming removed 2 bases from V and 4 bases from J, with 19 bases in between. CDR1 and CDR2 from the germline V gene are SGHRS and YFSETQ. CDR3 length: 16 amino acids. The CDR3: CASSLEAATSQYEQYF. DNA for the CDR3: TGCGCCAGCAGCTTAGAGGCGGCGACTAGTCAATACGAGCAGTACTTC.

The gene calls are TRBV5-1 and TRBJ2-7, with a possible D match to TRBD2 (5 bases). The CDR3 consists of 12 residues. Germline CDR1 and CDR2: SGHRS and YFSETQ. The V gene lost 0 bases and the J gene lost 7 bases, with 8 bases spanning the gap. The DNA of the CDR3 is TGCGCCAGCAGCTTGGCGGGGAGTGAGCAGTACTTC. It translates to CASSLAGSEQYF.

The chain joins TRBV1 to TRBJ2-3; the table gives TRBD1 as D, unverified against the DNA. TRBV1 is a recognized pseudogene. The CDR3 consists of 13 residues. CDR3 sequence reads: CTSSQVTVDTQYF. The DNA of the CDR3 is TGCACCAGCAGCCAAGTAACAGTAGATACGCAGTATTTT.